A single sample gave rise to the 17 T cell receptor beta chains below, sequenced in a study of T cell responses to AZD1222 COVID-19 vaccine (dated by TCRdb to about 2021). Libraries were built with the immunoSEQ multiplex PCR assay. TCRdb's version of the immuneACCESS table is confined to in-frame rearrangements and falls short of the full clone set. An unresolved V gene accounts for under half of the shortfall where checked; the remainder is of unknown origin. In all, the sample holds approximately 140,000 clones, and about 92% of those were seen once. The ten largest clones add up to approximately 2.1% of the sample. The time point label corresponds to: baseline before first vaccination. Sample: peripheral blood, taken on day 0 of AZD1222 vaccination. Every receptor here comes from an adult in good health.

This chain connects TRBV5-1 to TRBJ2-2; D tentatively fits TRBD1 or TRBD2 (6 bases each). The CDR3 spans 16 residues. V shed 0 bases and J shed 13 bases, with 22 bases lying between them. Germline V gene lookup returns CDR1 SGHRS and CDR2 YFSETQ. The CDR3 bases are TGCGCCAGCAGCTTGGCCGCTACAATACAGGGAGGCGGGCTGTTTTTT. Its protein is CASSLAATIQGGGLFF.

J is TRBJ2-7 and V is TRBV7-8; maybe TRBD2 (6 bases). Trimming left V 5 bases short and J 2 bases short, with 7 bases between. The CDR3 is made up of 12 amino acids. CDR1 SGHVS and CDR2 FQNEAQ come from the germline V gene. The CDR3 is CASSRLAYEQYF. For the CDR3, the DNA is TGTGCCAGCAGCCGACTAGCCTACGAGCAGTACTTC. Supplemented by reference TRBV7-8 and TRBJ2-7, the full variable domain reads GAGVSQSPRYKVAKRGQDVALRCDPISGHVSLFWYQQALGQGPEFLTYFQNEAQLDKSGLPSDRFFAERPEGSVSTLKIQRTQQEDSAVYLCASSRLAYEQYFGPGTRLTVT.

This chain links TRBV9 with TRBJ2-6, with TRBD2 as a possible D gene (5 bases). Trimming cost V 2 bases and J 0 bases, with 12 bases left between them. This CDR3 spans 17 amino acids. The germline CDR1 and CDR2 sequences are SGDLS and YYNGEE. CDR3 coding DNA: TGTGCCAGCAGCGTCCCCGGGATTAGCTCTGGGGCCAACGTCCTGACTTTC. Translated, it gives CASSVPGISSGANVLTF.

This clone appeared a single time. The J gene is TRBJ1-2, the V gene TRBV29-1; 7 bases agree with TRBD1. Germline lookup yields CDR1 SQVTM and CDR2 ANQGSEA. This CDR3 region has 13 residues. After removal of 3 bases from V and 6 bases from J, the junction contained 7 bases not matched to a gene. The DNA of the CDR3 is TGCAGCGTTGAGCCAGGGGGATTGGATGGCTACACCTTC. It encodes CSVEPGGLDGYTF.

V gene TRBV18 combines with J gene TRBJ2-3, with D perhaps matching TRBD1 (6 bases). The CDR3 is made up of 17 amino acids. V was clipped by 5 bases and J by 2 bases, with 20 bases between them. CDR1 and CDR2 (germline): KGHSH, LQKENI. The CDR3 nucleotides read TGTGCCAGCTCATCCCCCGGGACACTAAAACACACAGATACGCAGTATTTT. Translated: CASSSPGTLKHTDTQYF.

The V gene is TRBV29-1, the J gene TRBJ2-7; D is ambiguous. V dropped 5 bases and J dropped 3 bases, with 8 bases sitting between them. The germline gives CDR1 SQVTM, CDR2 ANQGSEA. The CDR3 contains 11 residues. The CDR3 here is CSVSDGYEQYF. The CDR3 nucleotides read TGCAGCGTTTCGGACGGCTACGAGCAGTACTTC.

The chain couples TRBV9 to TRBJ2-7; D not resolved. The CDR3 runs 16 residues. Per germline, CDR1 SGDLS and CDR2 YYNGEE. V was cut by 0 bases and J by 3 bases, with 16 bases left in between. CDR3 loop: CASSVGIRDLGYEQYF. The CDR3 nucleotides are TGTGCCAGCAGCGTAGGCATCCGAGACCTAGGCTACGAGCAGTACTTC.

This clone was observed a single time. The chain employs TRBV5-3 and TRBJ1-5; D possibly corresponds to TRBD1 (6 bases). TRBV5-3 is identified as an open reading frame with a role that is uncertain. V shed 0 bases and J shed 2 bases, with 15 bases lying between them. The CDR3 is 17 amino acids. Here the CDR3 reads CARSLAPTGLGNQPQHF. CDR3 nucleotides: TGTGCCAGAAGCTTGGCCCCCACAGGGCTAGGCAATCAGCCCCAGCATTTT.

This chain joins TRBV27 and TRBJ1-2, with 10 bases identical to TRBD1. The V and J ends lost 6 bases and 6 bases, in that order; junction bases with no gene match: 10. Germline CDR1 is MNHEY and CDR2 is SMNVEV (reference sequence). The CDR3 is 15 residues long. The DNA for the CDR3 is TGTGCCAGCAGGGGCGTGGGACAGGGGTATCATGGCTACACCTTC. Protein: CASRGVGQGYHGYTF.

The CDR3 DNA reads as TGTGCCAGCAGCCCAGGGGACGGCTACACCTTC. Residues: CASSPGDGYTF. J is TRBJ1-2 and V is TRBV7-9; D perhaps matches TRBD1 (6 bases). V lost 5 bases, J lost 8 bases, and 9 bases lay in between. Germline CDR1 reads SEHNR; CDR2 reads FQNEAQ (reference sequence). The CDR3 totals 11 residues.

This chain joins TRBV10-3 and TRBJ1-1; a weak D match, TRBD1 (5 bases). The CDR3 is made up of 15 amino acids. V dropped 3 bases and J dropped 5 bases, with 16 bases sitting between them. Looked up from germline, CDR1 is ENHRY and CDR2 is SYGVKD. Here the CDR3 reads CAISDRRGSSTEAFF. The DNA for the CDR3 is TGTGCCATCAGTGATAGAAGGGGCTCGAGTACTGAAGCTTTCTTT.

This chain joins TRBV5-1 and TRBJ2-5; 14 bases map to TRBD2. Germline V gene sequence: CDR1 SGHRS, CDR2 YFSETQ. V lost 3 bases, J lost 2 bases, and 9 bases stayed unmatched. The CDR3 has 18 residues. The CDR3 DNA is TGCGCCAGCAGCTATACGACTAGCGGGAGGGGGGGACAAGAGACCCAGTACTTC. As protein: CASSYTTSGRGGQETQYF. Using reference TRBV5-1 and TRBJ2-5 for the parts outside the CDR3, the full variable domain is KAGVTQTPRYLIKTRGQQVTLSCSPISGHRSVSWYQQTPGQGLQFLFEYFSETQRNKGNFPGRFSGRQFSNSRSEMNVSTLELGDSALYLCASSYTTSGRGGQETQYFGPGTRLLVL.

V is TRBV6-5 and J is TRBJ1-1; TRBD1 might be the D (5 bases). Trimming stripped 2 bases from V and 6 bases from J, with 10 bases between. Per the germline V gene, CDR1 is MNHEY and CDR2 is SVGAGI. This CDR3 region has 13 residues. The DNA for the CDR3 is TGTGCCAGCAGTTACGGGGCTCGCGCTGAAGCTTTCTTT. Translated: CASSYGARAEAFF.

The CDR3 is CASSLKLASNEQFF. In nucleotides, the CDR3 is TGTGCCAGCAGCTTAAAACTAGCGAGCAATGAGCAGTTCTTC. The rearrangement links TRBV7-3 to TRBJ2-1; TRBD2 matches at 7 bases. Germline CDR1 reads SGHTA; CDR2 reads FQGTGA. The CDR3 is 14 amino acids. J was trimmed by 6 bases and V by 1 base; bases with no gene match: 3.

The genes are TRBV2 and TRBJ1-2; D is uncertain. CDR3 length: 15 residues. Trimming stripped 0 bases from V and 0 bases from J, with 8 bases between. CDR1 SNHLY and CDR2 FYNNEI come from the germline V gene. CDR3 bases: TGTGCCAGCAGTGAAGCCGATTACCCTAACTATGGCTACACCTTC. Its protein product is CASSEADYPNYGYTF.

The gene calls are TRBV5-5 and TRBJ1-4; the D gene is possibly TRBD1 (5 bases). Germline loops: CDR1 SGHKS, CDR2 YYEKEE (reference sequence). Trimming stripped 2 bases from V and 3 bases from J, with 11 bases between. There are 15 residues in the CDR3. The CDR3 here is CASSFGGEANEKLFF. CDR3 coding DNA: TGTGCCAGCAGCTTCGGGGGGGAGGCTAATGAAAAACTGTTTTTT.

The chain couples TRBV10-3 to TRBJ1-1; D uncertain. The CDR3 covers 15 residues. CDR1 is ENHRY, CDR2 SYGVKD, per germline. Deletions cut 4 bases from V and 4 bases from J, with 16 bases between. This CDR3 reads CAISGGRSAGTEAFF. CDR3 nucleotide sequence: TGTGCCATCAGTGGAGGGAGGTCCGCCGGCACTGAAGCTTTCTTT.